This T cell receptor (beta chain) appears in the sequencing data of a study of post-analysis software for immune sequencing data. Looking at the study overall: Patients had relapsing-remitting, secondary progressive or progressive-relapsing multiple sclerosis; some lacked subtype.

This CDR3 contains 14 residues. The V segment lost 3 bases and the J segment 6 bases; nucleotides outside the gene matches: 7. The V gene's germline CDR1 is SGHTA and CDR2 FQGNSA. The study, taken as a whole, reports: Comparison of patients with controls showed a handful of TRBV segments more frequent in patients, TRBV5-6, TRBV5-1 and TRBV20-1 among them. Strong co-clustering by F measure linked samples that shared a preparation batch.

Comments on this clonotype: The antigen remains unidentified.

Built from TCR beta cDNA, the libraries had unique molecular identifiers in them. TCRdb passed the PCR reads through MiXCR, listing each CDR3 protein once. The sample includes about 770,000 distinct CDR3 sequences, just over 45% seen only once; the top ten take 4.9%. The V call is TRBV7-2, the J call TRBJ2-7, with 8 bases aligning to TRBD1. This sequence was found in a girl aged 5 to 17 with multiple sclerosis. Input material: blood. The CDR3 spells CASSFWTGFGEQYF. The CDR3 DNA reads TGTGCCAGCAGCTTCTGGACAGGGTTCGGCGAGCAGTACTTC.